There are many counts of the clone carrying this TCR beta chain. Amplification of TCR beta CDR3 regions used RNA as the template. The HTBI primer set drove a first-round RT-PCR of the TCR CDR3. Via MiXCR, TCRdb re-called the multiplex PCR reads, giving one row per CDR3 protein. The profile shows a few hundred thousand distinct CDR3 sequences, more than 15% of them singletons. Trimming cost V 7 bases and J 5 bases; bases outside gene matches: 8. The length of the CDR3 is 13 residues. Germline loops: CDR1 DFQATT, CDR2 SNEGSKA (reference sequence). This entry is derived from a study of T cells in Graves' hyperthyroidism and ophthalmopathy.

This TCR was recovered from a middle-aged woman with Graves' ophthalmopathy. The rearrangement joins TRBV20-1 to TRBJ2-3, with 8 bases matching TRBD1. Material for sequencing was blood. The CDR3 here is CSVPDRAGDTQYF. The CDR3 coding sequence is TGCAGTGTCCCGGACAGGGCTGGAGATACGCAGTATTTT.